The table lists the clone carrying this T cell receptor (beta chain) with many counts. Its antigen is unknown. This sample is drawn from a study of breast tumors, draining lymph nodes, adjacent tissues. MiXCR, applied by TCRdb to the multiplex PCR reads, yields one record per CDR3 protein. This sample has 150,000 to 200,000 distinct CDR3 sequences; approximately 30% occur once, and the top ten carry over 3.5%. Trimming stripped 8 bases from V and 2 bases from J, with 8 bases between. This CDR3 has 13 residues. Germline V gene sequence: CDR1 KGHDR, CDR2 SFDVKD. The lymph nodes were axillary draining lymph nodes from breast cancer patients. Study outcomes and limitations: Tumor TCR diversity was below lymph nodes but above nontumor tissue. That most tumor T cells come from lymph nodes remained unproven. Findings are consistent with lymph node origin and intratumoral expansion of most tumor T cells. Compared with basal-like, luminal-like tumors shared significantly more repertoire with nontumor tissue.

Material: axillary lymph node tissue. This clonotype was sampled from a female donor with breast cancer. Some clones in this sample may be carry-over from other donors' samples. This chain joins TRBV24-1 and TRBJ2-2; D call uncertain. The CDR3 reads CATISDNTGELFF. The CDR3 DNA follows: TGTGCCACCATTTCCGATAACACCGGGGAGCTGTTTTTT.